Described below is a single T cell receptor (beta chain) sequence and its context. Its binding antigen is unknown. Per-base quality was not reported, and no clone a single base away is much larger than it. CD8 naive samples consisted of CD45RO-negative cells that were positively selected for CCR7, yielding a CD45RA+CCR7+ population without TemRA cells. The donors were healthy, HIV-negative adults who had no recently reported acute infections or vaccinations. All donors were Caucasian adults living in Nashville, Tennessee, USA. After blood collection by leukapheresis, PBMCs were isolated using Ficoll-Histopaque density gradient centrifugation and then cryopreserved in the vapor phase of liquid nitrogen. Analytical flow cytometry was used to check the purity and quantity of each magnetically sorted T cell population. Each sorted fraction had its genomic DNA isolated and then quantified by UV absorbance on a Nanodrop 2000c.

The CDR3 measures 16 amino acids from cysteine to phenylalanine. Only the CDR3 DNA stays, 48 bases, in frame from base 1. V is pruned by 7 bases and J by 0 bases, leaving 10 bases of the junction without a gene match. Looking up the germline V gene (reference sequence) yields CDR1 LNHDA and CDR2 SQIVND. This sample stems from a study of shared clonotypes between healthy human individuals (dated by TCRdb to the early 2020s). Notes on the research overall: The cohort included three men and two women between 18 and 49 years of age. Per donor, three plates each were used for CD4 naive and CD4 memory, two for CD8 naive, and one for CD8 memory. The study deeply sequenced blood TCR repertoires of about five healthy adults to estimate repertoire size and the extent of clonotype sharing between individuals. To increase sequencing depth and limit assay-specific biases, TCR repertoire library preparation and sequencing were carried out by different laboratories using diverse techniques. Per donor, leukapheresis produced somewhere between about 0.94 and 10 billion PBMCs. What the research found in general, with its limitations: Incomplete sequencing was indicated by rarefaction of sorted-subset datasets, despite the large sequencing depth. About 5% of naive CD4, more than 3% of naive CD8, 2.3% of memory CD4, and 0.35% to 0.5% of memory CD8 clonotypes were shared across a few donors. Compared with non-shared clonotypes, the clonotypes found in all four sorted-subset donors had higher generation probabilities. Pairwise subsampling indicated that sequencing depth was expected to affect the degree of clonotype sharing among donors. The small number of donors limited the genetic and exposure-history diversity represented. Sampling was restricted to blood, and TCR repertoires in tissue are likely to differ from TCR repertoires in blood. Estimated clonotype richness was generally larger for naive than for memory subsets.

Using the deep immunoSEQ assay, multiplex PCR amplified TCR CDR3 regions from genomic DNA. Extracted genomic DNA from each cell subset was spread evenly across all wells of several immunoSEQ 96-well plates, with each plate serving as a replicate. For sorted subsets, each replicate PCR was loaded with about 0.2 ug genomic DNA, equivalent to some 27,000 T cell genomes. The purified libraries were quantified using a Qubit 3.0 fluorometer, sized with a Bioanalyzer 2100, and then quantified again using the KAPA Library Quantification kit. A separate single-read 150-cycle Illumina NextSeq 550 flow cell was used to sequence each immunoSEQ 96-well plate. In the authors' own workflow: The immunoSEQ output contained only junctional sequences without quality scores, so filtering could not match that applied to full-length reads. Sequences were annotated with PyIR, a Python wrapper for IgBLAST v1.9, using IMGT germline references to assign V/J genes and CDR3. Any read was removed if the V/J assignment was weak (E-value above 1e-6), the CDR3 was missing, or the read contained stop codons, out-of-frame junctions, or ambiguous translated residues. A V3J clonotype was defined by an identical inferred V gene, J gene, and CDR3 amino acid sequence. To compute the percentage overlap between repertoires, the number of shared unique clonotypes was divided by the size of the smaller repertoire. Three approaches were used to assess repertoire richness: RTK rarefaction, the Chao1 estimator, and Recon v2.1 estimates of unobserved clonotypes. OLGA was used to compute generation probabilities for all TCRbeta clonotypes that the gDNA method yielded from a handful of donors. TCRdb retrieved this table from immuneACCESS and kept in-frame rearrangements only. Not all clones are present; in checked studies, unresolved V genes account for under half, and no reason is known for the remainder. The DNA gave D and trimming, while V, J and clone size come from that table. Across this sample there are about 2.2 million clones, with 93% seen only once. The ten most abundant clones make up approximately 1.7% of the sample.

The rearrangement joined TRBV19 to TRBJ2-3, and TRBD1 matches 7 of the central bases. The receptor was derived from a man aged 18 to 29 in good health. Some clones in this sample may be carry-over from other donors' samples. Material: naive CD8+ T cells from PBMCs. This sample's cell subset or site label indicates: CD45RA+CCR7+. The DNA sequence is given as TGTGCCAGTACCCCAGACAGGGCCTCTAGCACAGATACGCAGTATTTT. Its protein is CASTPDRASSTDTQYF.